One and the same sample provided the 10 T cell receptor beta chains below, sequenced in a study of cytomegalovirus exposure and HLA in healthy donors. PCR involved 60 Vbeta and 13 Jbeta primers. Sequencing used immunoSEQ multiplex PCR; TCRdb keeps in-frame clones, though not all of them. The sample yields around 100,000 clones, over 60% seen once. The specimen sequenced was PBMCs. The source of these receptors is a man aged 55 to 70 in good health and CMV-seropositive.

This clone has just a few counts. V usage is TRBV4-3 and J usage is TRBJ2-5; possible D gene TRBD1, 5 bases. Germline V CDR1 and CDR2: LGHNA, YSLEER. With 0 bases removed from V and 5 bases from J, the gap between germline ends came to 19 bases. CDR3 length equals 17 residues. Written as DNA, the CDR3 is TGCGCCAGCAGCCAAGACCCCAGGGTTGGCGTAGGGGAGACCCAGTACTTC. It is translated as CASSQDPRVGVGETQYF.

The chain couples TRBV2 to TRBJ2-2; D gene unclear. CDR3 length: 16 residues. Trimming took 7 bases from V and 2 from J, leaving 17 bases between them. Germline lookup yields CDR1 SNHLY and CDR2 FYNNEI. Here the CDR3 DNA reads TGTGCCAGCAAGTCCAACCAGCGTCTTAACACCGGGGAGCTGTTTTTT. As protein: CASKSNQRLNTGELFF.

This clone was found once. The CDR3 DNA is TGTGCCAGCAATCCCCTCGGGGCCGGGGAGCTGTTTTTT. Its translation is CASNPLGAGELFF. The gene calls are TRBV6-1 and TRBJ2-2; D is possibly TRBD2 (5 bases). The CDR3 is 13 amino acids. Germline CDR1 reads MNHNS; CDR2 reads SASEGT. With 7 bases removed from V and 6 bases from J, the gap between germline ends came to 12 bases.

This clone was picked up a small number of times. The rearrangement joins TRBV10-2 to TRBJ2-7; 9 bases match TRBD2. The CDR3 loop spans 13 amino acids. CDR1 and CDR2 from the germline V gene are WSHSY and SAAADI. Trimming removed 6 bases from V and 5 bases from J; junction bases left unmatched: 5. CDR3: CASRPSGVHEQYF. The CDR3 DNA is TGCGCCAGCAGGCCTAGCGGGGTCCACGAGCAGTACTTC.

V and J are TRBV9 and TRBJ1-4; the D is unclear. V dropped 0 bases and J dropped 4 bases, with 7 bases sitting between them. The CDR3 is made up of 14 amino acids. From germline, CDR1 is SGDLS and CDR2 YYNGEE. CDR3 in DNA: TGTGCCAGCAGCGTAGGTACGGTTAATGAAAAACTGTTTTTT. Translation: CASSVGTVNEKLFF.

The chain is built from TRBV5-5 and TRBJ2-1, with D hard to call. This CDR3 comprises 16 residues. From germline, CDR1 is SGHKS and CDR2 YYEKEE (reference sequence). V was pared by 2 bases and J by 0 bases, with 12 bases between. CDR3 in amino acids: CASSFQQRTSYNEQFF. In nucleotides, the CDR3 is TGTGCCAGCAGCTTTCAACAGAGAACCTCCTACAATGAGCAGTTCTTC. Full variable domain (rest looked up from reference TRBV5-5 and TRBJ2-1): DAGVTQSPTHLIKTRGQQVTLRCSPISGHKSVSWYQQVLGQGPQFIFQYYEKEERGRGNFPDRFSARQFPNYSSELNVNALLLGDSALYLCASSFQQRTSYNEQFFGPGTRLTVL.

This sequence joins TRBV18 and TRBJ2-2; weak D call: TRBD2 (6 bases). The germline V and J ends were trimmed by 3 bases and 6 bases, with 8 bases remaining between them. Germline V gene data show CDR1 as KGHSH and CDR2 as LQKENI. There are 13 residues in the CDR3. CDR3 residues: CASSPAGSGELFF. The CDR3 DNA is TGTGCCAGCTCACCGGCGGGGTCCGGGGAGCTGTTTTTT.

V usage is TRBV6-5 and J usage is TRBJ1-6; perhaps TRBD1 as D (6 bases). Germline CDR1 is MNHEY and CDR2 is SVGAGI. Between the trimmed V and J ends, which lost 6 bases and 10 bases, there was a span of 16 bases. This CDR3 has 14 amino acids. The DNA for the CDR3 is TGTGCCAGCAGGGGAGACAGGTCTCGATCACCCCTCCACTTT. Its protein is CASRGDRSRSPLHF.

This chain links TRBV6-5 with TRBJ1-1, with D uncertain. The CDR3 sequence is 13 residues long. CDR1 is MNHEY, CDR2 SVGAGI, per germline. Trimming removed 3 bases from V and 7 bases from J, with 12 bases in between. CDR3 in amino acids: CASSYYNGLEAFF. Here the CDR3 DNA reads TGTGCCAGCAGTTATTACAACGGACTTGAAGCTTTCTTT.

This clone was seen only a few times. This chain links TRBV5-3 with TRBJ1-1; D call uncertain. TRBV5-3 is placed among ORFs of uncertain function. The V gene lost 5 bases and the J gene lost 2 bases, with 10 bases spanning the gap. CDR3 size: 13 residues. The DNA for the CDR3 is TGTGCCAGAAGTTACGACACAAACACTGAAGCTTTCTTT. Translating it yields CARSYDTNTEAFF.